Below are 22 T cell receptor beta chains sequenced from a single sample in a study of PD-1 blockade in classical Hodgkin lymphoma. There was relapse after autologous stem cell transplantation in every patient, and there was variation in brentuximab vedotin exposure. Through magnetic negative selection, CD8+ T cells were separated from PBMCs that had been thawed. Measured with immunoSEQ multiplex PCR; TCRdb has only the in-frame clones, and not every one. Of about 27,000 clones listed, around nine tenths are singletons. The sequenced sample was CD8+ T cells from blood, obtained at baseline. Every receptor here comes from a human donor with classical Hodgkin lymphoma.

This clone was recorded a few times. V usage is TRBV7-9 and J usage is TRBJ2-5, with unresolved D. Germline CDR1 and CDR2: SEHNR and FQNEAQ (reference sequence). The ends were cut back, 3 bases at V and 3 bases at J, with 5 bases in the middle. The CDR3 extends over 12 amino acids. This CDR3 is CASSLIKETQYF. The DNA for the CDR3 is TGTGCCAGCAGCTTGATTAAAGAGACCCAGTACTTC.

The V call is TRBV9, the J call TRBJ2-7; D assignment may be TRBD1 or TRBD2 (5 bases each). Trimming took off 6 bases at V and 0 bases at J, with 13 bases between the two ends. The CDR3 totals 14 residues. Per germline, CDR1 SGDLS and CDR2 YYNGEE. The CDR3 sequence: CASTSGSSSYEQYF. DNA for the CDR3: TGTGCCAGCACATCAGGGAGCAGCTCCTACGAGCAGTACTTC.

J is TRBJ1-2 and V is TRBV7-8, with TRBD1 matching 7 bases. V shed 1 base, J shed 2 bases, and the junction held 13 bases outside the gene matches. CDR1 is SGHVS, CDR2 FQNEAQ, per germline. This CDR3 is 18 amino acids long. CDR3 region: CASSLVWNDGTANYGYTF. The CDR3 DNA reads as TGTGCCAGCAGCTTAGTTTGGAACGACGGGACAGCCAACTATGGCTACACCTTC.

The CDR3 sequence is CASSPSGRAYNEQFF. The CDR3 nucleotides are TGTGCCAGCAGTCCTAGCGGGAGGGCGTACAATGAGCAGTTCTTC. The V call is TRBV9, the J call TRBJ2-1, with TRBD2 matching 12 bases. The CDR3 covers 15 residues. J gave up 4 bases and V 5 bases, and 4 bases lay outside the gene matches. The germline gives CDR1 SGDLS, CDR2 YYNGEE.

The chain uses TRBV27 and TRBJ2-5; 8 nucleotides match TRBD2. Germline lookup yields CDR1 MNHEY and CDR2 SMNVEV (reference sequence). The CDR3 runs 15 residues. V shed 8 bases, J shed 3 bases, and the junction held 11 bases outside the gene matches. CDR3 amino acids: CASGREGSVEETQYF. The CDR3 DNA reads as TGTGCCAGCGGTCGGGAGGGGTCGGTAGAAGAGACCCAGTACTTC.

This clone was counted a single time. In the same sample, other DNA sequences code for this CDR3. The genes are TRBV27 and TRBJ2-3; D unresolved. The germline V gene has CDR1 MNHEY and CDR2 SMNVEV (reference sequence). The CDR3 is 13 residues long. V lost 2 bases and J 2 bases, leaving 5 bases between the germline ends. The CDR3 here is CASSLGVTDTQYF. The CDR3 bases are TGTGCCAGCAGTTTAGGGGTCACAGATACGCAGTATTTT.

This clone was seen just once. V is TRBV9 and J is TRBJ1-1, with 8 bases fitting TRBD1. J gave up 1 base and V 4 bases, and 3 bases lay outside the gene matches. Germline V gene data show CDR1 as SGDLS and CDR2 as YYNGEE. This CDR3 has 14 residues. DNA for the CDR3: TGTGCCAGCAGCCCAACAGGGGGGAACACTGAAGCTTTCTTT. Translating gives CASSPTGGNTEAFF.

The V and J genes are TRBV6-5 and TRBJ2-7, with unresolved D. The germline V and J ends were trimmed by 0 bases and 2 bases, with 11 bases remaining between them. This CDR3 comprises 15 residues. Germline V CDR1 and CDR2: MNHEY, SVGAGI. As DNA, the CDR3 is TGTGCCAGCAGTTACTCGAAGACTTCCCCCTACGAGCAGTACTTC. It specifies CASSYSKTSPYEQYF.

The sample holds one count of this clone. The chain is built from TRBV7-9 and TRBJ2-5; 10 positions match TRBD2. This CDR3 region has 15 residues. The germline CDR1 and CDR2 sequences are SEHNR and FQNEAQ (reference sequence). V shed 5 bases, J shed 4 bases, and the junction held 7 bases outside the gene matches. DNA for the CDR3: TGTGCCAGCAGCGGACCTAGCGGGAGCGCAGAGACCCAGTACTTC. Translation gives CASSGPSGSAETQYF. The whole variable domain, filled in from reference TRBV7-9 and TRBJ2-5, reads DTGVSQNPRHKITKRGQNVTFRCDPISEHNRLYWYRQTLGQGPEFLTYFQNEAQLEKSRLLSDRFSAERPKGSFSTLEIQRTEQGDSAMYLCASSGPSGSAETQYFGPGTRLLVL.

The V call is TRBV7-9, the J call TRBJ1-1; maybe TRBD1 (5 bases). The CDR3 has 12 residues. CDR1 and CDR2 from the germline V gene are SEHNR and FQNEAQ (reference sequence). Deletions cut 6 bases from V and 2 bases from J, with 7 bases between. The CDR3 loop reads CASRRGNTEAFF. The CDR3 DNA sequence: TGTGCCAGCAGGAGGGGCAACACTGAAGCTTTCTTT.

The V call is TRBV28, the J call TRBJ1-5, with 8 bases matching TRBD1. The CDR3 runs 15 residues. Germline values: CDR1 MDHEN, CDR2 SYDVKM. The V gene end was trimmed by 3 bases and the J gene end by 5 bases; junction bases not matched to a gene: 6. Here the CDR3 DNA reads TGTGCCAGCAGTTTCTCAGGGGGCGCGGATCAGCCCCAGCATTTT. Residues: CASSFSGGADQPQHF.

The CDR3 DNA is TGTGCCTGTAGCGGGACTACCATTTCCTACGAGCAGTACTTC. It translates to CACSGTTISYEQYF. The chain links TRBV30 to TRBJ2-7; 8 bases are a match to TRBD2. Germline V gives CDR1 GTSNPN, CDR2 SVGIG (reference sequence). V lost 6 bases to trimming and J lost 1 base; unmatched junction nucleotides: 8. This CDR3 spans 14 amino acids.

The V gene is TRBV7-8, the J gene TRBJ2-5, with 11 bases lining up with TRBD1. Looked up from germline, CDR1 is SGHVS and CDR2 is FQNEAQ. The V and J ends lost 1 base and 5 bases, in that order; junction bases with no gene match: 9. The CDR3 contains 17 residues. The CDR3 region has the DNA TGTGCCAGCAGCTTAGTCGCGGGACAGGGGGGGGACGAGACCCAGTACTTC. It yields the protein CASSLVAGQGGDETQYF.

This clone was seen only a few times. The chain combines TRBV27 with TRBJ1-5; no clear D gene. The CDR3 is made up of 13 amino acids. The germline V gene has CDR1 MNHEY and CDR2 SMNVEV (reference sequence). The V end lost 8 bases, the J end lost 0 bases, and 8 bases lay between the germline ends. The CDR3 coding sequence is TGTGCCAGCTCTGATTATAGCAATCAGCCCCAGCATTTT. Translating it yields CASSDYSNQPQHF.

This chain uses TRBV5-8 with TRBJ1-2; 8 bases match TRBD1. V shed 4 bases, J shed 6 bases, and the junction held 11 bases outside the gene matches. Per the germline V gene, CDR1 is SGHTS and CDR2 is YDEGEE. The CDR3 is made up of 15 amino acids. CDR3 residues: CASSGLQGAFDGYTF. DNA of the CDR3: TGTGCCAGCAGCGGACTCCAGGGGGCATTTGATGGCTACACCTTC.

The V call is TRBV6-6, the J call TRBJ1-5; D is possibly TRBD1 (6 bases). The CDR3 totals 15 residues. Germline assignment: CDR1 MNHNY and CDR2 SVGAGI (reference sequence). The V end lost 5 bases, the J end lost 6 bases, and 17 bases lay between the germline ends. The CDR3 protein is CASSPIVGGGQPQHF. The DNA of the CDR3 is TGTGCCAGCAGTCCCATAGTCGGGGGCGGTCAGCCCCAGCATTTT.

V gene TRBV9 combines with J gene TRBJ2-3; no clear D. The CDR3 runs to 12 residues. Trimming took off 0 bases at V and 6 bases at J, with 5 bases between the two ends. Germline CDR1 and CDR2: SGDLS and YYNGEE. The CDR3 coding sequence is TGTGCCAGCAGCGTAGCTGTGGATACGCAGTATTTT. Translating gives CASSVAVDTQYF.

The chain links TRBV30 to TRBJ1-1; possible D gene TRBD1, 5 bases. Trimming stripped 3 bases from V and 4 bases from J, with 15 bases between. The CDR3 is 14 residues long. Germline V lookup: CDR1 GTSNPN, CDR2 SVGIG (reference sequence). CDR3: CAWRLPDSSTEAFF. CDR3 coding DNA: TGTGCCTGGAGACTACCTGACAGCTCCACTGAAGCTTTCTTT.

The rearrangement joins TRBV14 to TRBJ2-4; D is possibly TRBD2 (6 bases). From germline, CDR1 is SGHDN and CDR2 FVKESK. V was clipped by 2 bases and J by 9 bases, with 20 bases between them. The CDR3 is made up of 16 amino acids. The CDR3 DNA sequence: TGTGCCAGCAGCCAAACCCGACTAGGTCCGGAGAGCATTCAGTACTTC. Translated, it gives CASSQTRLGPESIQYF.

This clone was detected a few times. Written as DNA, the CDR3 is TGTGCCTGGAGTATAACGATAAACACTGAAGCTTTCTTT. Its protein is CAWSITINTEAFF. The V and J genes are TRBV30 and TRBJ1-1, with D unresolved. With 2 bases removed from V and 2 bases from J, the gap between germline ends came to 9 bases. Germline assignment: CDR1 GTSNPN and CDR2 SVGIG (reference sequence). CDR3 length: 13 residues.

With respect to this clone: Other DNA sequences of this sample code for an identical CDR3. The J gene is TRBJ1-2, the V gene TRBV7-9; TRBD1 might be the D (6 bases). The CDR3 consists of 15 residues. Per the germline V gene, CDR1 is SEHNR and CDR2 is FQNEAQ (reference sequence). V was pared by 1 base and J by 8 bases, with 17 bases between. The CDR3 loop reads CASSLGVVGGRGYTF. In DNA form, the CDR3 reads TGTGCCAGCAGCTTAGGAGTCGTAGGGGGGCGGGGCTACACCTTC.

The chain employs TRBV7-9 and TRBJ2-7; the D gene is possibly TRBD1 (6 bases). This CDR3 has 14 residues. CDR1 is SEHNR, CDR2 FQNEAQ, per germline (reference sequence). Trimming removed 4 bases at V and 6 bases at J, with 16 bases between. The CDR3 protein is CASSYRQDLFEQYF. The CDR3, as DNA: TGTGCCAGCAGCTACCGACAGGACCTATTCGAGCAGTACTTC.